A selection of T cell receptor beta chains follows, all from one sample in a study of beta chain features in type 1 diabetes. Sequencing used immunoSEQ multiplex PCR; TCRdb keeps in-frame clones, though not all of them. The sample has some 290,000 clones; approximately 25% are singletons. The sample comprised naive CD4+ T cells from blood. The receptors originated from a young woman with type 1 diabetes. CDR3s include the opening cysteine and the closing phenylalanine or tryptophan. A D gene is named only where the DNA matches it firmly. Clone size appears in some rows only: once, few, many, or a class for an expanded clone.

v_gene	d_gene	j_gene	abundance	CDR3nt	CDR3aa
TRBV6-6	-	TRBJ2-5	-	TGTGCCAGCAGGCTACAGGGCGGAGAGACCCAGTACTTC	CASRLQGGETQYF
TRBV20-1	-	TRBJ2-7	few	TGCAGTGCTAGTCAGGCCAACGAGCAGTACTTC	CSASQANEQYF
TRBV5-1	TRBD1	TRBJ2-7	-	TGCGCCAGCAGCACCCGACAGGGCTCCCACGAGCAGTACTTC	CASSTRQGSHEQYF
TRBV28	TRBD1	TRBJ2-1	-	TGTGCCAGCAGTCTCGGACAGGGACGGAATGAGCAGTTCTTC	CASSLGQGRNEQFF
TRBV7-3	-	TRBJ2-2	-	TGTGCCAGCAGCCCCCGGTACACCGGGGAGCTGTTTTTT	CASSPRYTGELFF
TRBV9	TRBD2	TRBJ2-5	-	TGTGCCAGCAGCCCGGGACTAGCAGCAGAGACCCAGTACTTC	CASSPGLAAETQYF
TRBV30	-	TRBJ2-2	few	TGTGCCTCCACGGGGGAGGGGGGCCGGAACACCGGGGAGCTGTTTTTT	CASTGEGGRNTGELFF
TRBV6-5	TRBD2	TRBJ2-7	-	TGTGCCAGCAGTCCTAGCGGGAGGGCCGAAGAGCAGTACTTC	CASSPSGRAEEQYF
TRBV11-1	TRBD2	TRBJ2-1	few	TGTGCCAGCAGCTTAACCCCCGGGACTACCTACAATGAGCAGTTCTTC	CASSLTPGTTYNEQFF
TRBV29-1	-	TRBJ2-5	-	TGCAGCGTAAAAAGGGGAGACGGGGGGACCCAGTACTTC	CSVKRGDGGTQYF
TRBV4-1	TRBD2	TRBJ2-3	-	TGCGCCAGCAGCCTTATACTAGCGGGAGGTGGGCCAGATACGCAGTATTTT	CASSLILAGGGPDTQYF
TRBV7-9	-	TRBJ1-2	few	TGTGCCAGCAGCCCAAATAACTATGGCTACACCTTC	CASSPNNYGYTF
TRBV5-4	-	TRBJ2-7	few	TGTGCCAGCAGCGCTAGCTACTCCTACGAGCAGTACTTC	CASSASYSYEQYF
TRBV27	TRBD1	TRBJ1-2	-	TGTGCCAGTAGCTCCCGGGACAGTAACTATGGCTACACCTTC	CASSSRDSNYGYTF
TRBV29-1	-	TRBJ1-1	-	TGCAGCGCATGTGGCCAGAACACTGAAGCTTTCTTT	CSACGQNTEAFF
TRBV4-1	TRBD1	TRBJ1-2	few	TGCGCCAGCAGCCAAGGGGACAGGATCCACTATGGCTACACCTTC	CASSQGDRIHYGYTF
TRBV9	TRBD1	TRBJ1-1	few	TGTGCCAGCAGCGCAGACAGGGGGGGCACTGAAGCTTTCTTT	CASSADRGGTEAFF
TRBV18	-	TRBJ1-1	-	TGTGCCAGCTCACCTATCAGAAACACTGAAGCTTTCTTT	CASSPIRNTEAFF
TRBV10-3	-	TRBJ1-4	-	TGTGCCATCAGTGCCGGGGAGAATGAAAAACTGTTTTTT	CAISAGENEKLFF
TRBV5-1	TRBD1	TRBJ1-1	-	TGCGCCAGCAGCTTGGGGACAGGCATGAACACTGAAGCTTTCTTT	CASSLGTGMNTEAFF
TRBV11-2	TRBD2	TRBJ2-3	-	TGTGCCAGCAGCTTTGGCCGCGGGAGGAGTTGGGCAGATACGCAGTATTTT	CASSFGRGRSWADTQYF
TRBV25-1	-	TRBJ2-1	-	TGTGCCAGCAGTGAAAAAGGGCGGGGAGGATACAATGAGCAGTTCTTC	CASSEKGRGGYNEQFF
TRBV4-1	TRBD2	TRBJ2-1	-	TGCGCCAGCAGCCAGACCGGGACTAGCGGGAAGAATGAGCAGTTCTTC	CASSQTGTSGKNEQFF
TRBV2	-	TRBJ2-5	-	TGTGCCAGCAGTGTGCTAGCAGAGACCCAGTACTTC	CASSVLAETQYF
TRBV6-1	TRBD1	TRBJ1-2	-	TGTGCCAGCAGGGGGACAGCTCCTTGGGGCTACACCTTC	CASRGTAPWGYTF
TRBV25-1	-	TRBJ2-7	-	TGTGCCAGCAGTGACCTCCGGGGATCAACCTACGAGCAGTACTTC	CASSDLRGSTYEQYF
TRBV11-1	TRBD2	TRBJ2-1	-	TGTGCCAGCAGCCGATCGGGACTAGCGCAAGACAATGAGCAGTTCTTC	CASSRSGLAQDNEQFF
TRBV10-3	-	TRBJ2-5	few	TGTGCCATCAGTGAGGACCCGGACAGACAAGAGACCCAGTACTTC	CAISEDPDRQETQYF
TRBV20-1	-	TRBJ2-3	-	TGCAGTGCAAGCAACACAGATACGCAGTATTTT	CSASNTDTQYF
TRBV30	-	TRBJ1-5	-	TGTGCCTGGAGTGTGAAAGGGGATCAGCCCCAGCATTTT	CAWSVKGDQPQHF
TRBV28	-	TRBJ1-5	few	TGTGCCAGCAGTTCCTATCAGCCCCAGCATTTT	CASSSYQPQHF
TRBV28	-	TRBJ1-1	few	TGTGCCAGCAGTTCGTCAGGGGCCGGGGACACTGAAGCTTTCTTT	CASSSSGAGDTEAFF
TRBV18	TRBD2	TRBJ2-3	-	TGTGCCAGCTCACCAGGACTAGCGGGAACGGGCACAGATACGCAGTATTTT	CASSPGLAGTGTDTQYF
TRBV14	TRBD1	TRBJ2-1	few	TGTGCCAGCAGCCCCGGGACAGGGTGGGATGAGCAGTTCTTC	CASSPGTGWDEQFF
TRBV7-3	-	TRBJ2-7	few	TGTGCCAGCAGCTTCTCCGCTAATTCCTACGAGCAGTACTTC	CASSFSANSYEQYF
TRBV29-1	TRBD1	TRBJ1-5	-	TGCAGCGTACAGACAGGGGCCTTAGAAAATCAGCCCCAGCATTTT	CSVQTGALENQPQHF
TRBV29-1	TRBD2	TRBJ2-5	-	TGCAGCGTTGACGGGGCGGGAGTGGGAGAGACCCAGTACTTC	CSVDGAGVGETQYF
TRBV18	-	TRBJ1-1	-	TGTGCCAGCTCACCCCGGGAGGAAAACACTGAAGCTTTCTTT	CASSPREENTEAFF
TRBV30	TRBD2	TRBJ2-7	few	TGTGCCTGGAGGATGGGGGGGAAGCAGTACTTC	CAWRMGGKQYF
TRBV30	-	TRBJ1-2	few	TGTGCCTGTAAACAGGGCCCAAGCTACACCTTC	CACKQGPSYTF
TRBV5-6	TRBD1	TRBJ2-1	few	TGTGCCAGCAGACCCGGGACAGGGCCAGACAATGAGCAGTTCTTC	CASRPGTGPDNEQFF
TRBV6-5	-	TRBJ2-2	-	TGTGCCAGCAACGACAGGCCGAACACCGGGGAGCTGTTTTTT	CASNDRPNTGELFF
TRBV28	TRBD1	TRBJ2-5	-	TGTGCCAGCAGATACAGGGGGCCTTGGGAGACCCAGTACTTC	CASRYRGPWETQYF
TRBV9	TRBD2	TRBJ2-7	few	TGTGCCAGCAGCGGCCTAGCGGGAGCTCACGAGCAGTACTTC	CASSGLAGAHEQYF
TRBV30	TRBD1	TRBJ2-7	-	TGTGCCTGGGGGACAGGCCTAACCTCTGTGCAGTACTTC	CAWGTGLTSVQYF
TRBV7-3	TRBD2	TRBJ2-1	-	TGTGCCAGCAGCTTATCGGGCGGGAGAGTCGATGAGCAGTTCTTC	CASSLSGGRVDEQFF